This T cell receptor (beta chain) was captured by sequencing in a study of cytomegalovirus exposure and HLA in healthy donors. The PCR contained 60 Vbeta and 13 Jbeta primers. Repertoires were generated with immunoSEQ multiplex PCR, while TCRdb's copy carries only in-frame clones and drops some. The data hold fewer than 130,000 clones, with around 80% observed a single time. This CDR3 comprises 17 residues. From germline, CDR1 is LNHDA and CDR2 SQIVND (reference sequence). V was cut by 0 bases and J by 4 bases, with 18 bases left in between. The chain joins TRBV19 to TRBJ1-1; no firm D call. This TCR was sampled from a middle-aged woman in good health and CMV-seronegative. Sample: PBMCs. CDR3 nucleotide sequence: TGTGCCAGTAGTATAGATCTGAGACTCACACGAAGCACTGAAGCTTTCTTT. This encodes CASSIDLRLTRSTEAFF.